Detailed here is one T cell receptor beta chain. The data were taken from a study of blood T cell repertoires in COVID-19. About the research overall: COVID-19 samples collected from the United States, Italy and Spain covered acute and convalescent phases. PBMCs, B-cell-depleted T cells, or T cells provided the cDNA or gDNA that made up the material.

Trimming cost V 0 bases and J 6 bases, with 16 bases left between them. This CDR3 region has 17 residues. In germline, CDR1 is SGHRS, CDR2 YFSETQ. Authors' data handling: Counts of nucleated cells, estimated from reference gene primer amplification, were obtained. Using immunoSEQ multiplex PCR, the repertoire was profiled, and TCRdb retains in-frame clones only, with some absent. Clone size and V and J calls were adopted from that table, with D and trimming inferred from the DNA. The sample includes 65,000 to 95,000 clones, approximately 90% of them seen just once. This sequence joins TRBV5-1 and TRBJ1-6; D is ambiguous. Sequencing used peripheral blood. This sequence was found in a man in his fifties with active COVID-19. CDR3 sequence (DNA): TGCGCCAGCAGCTTGGCCAGTATCCCCCGGAGTAATTCACCCCTCCACTTT. Translation gives CASSLASIPRSNSPLHF.